A selection of T cell receptor beta chains follows, all from one sample in a study of blood T cell repertoires in COVID-19. This table comes from immunoSEQ multiplex PCR, and its TCRdb copy is limited to in-frame clones, with some not included. Among 92,000 or so clones listed, about 91% were seen once. Sequenced sample: peripheral blood. The receptors here all came from a man between 60 and 70 years old with acute or convalescent COVID-19. Each CDR3 is given with its conserved first and last residue. The size entry is marked missing in some rows and otherwise reads once, few, many or a size class.

V	size	J	CDR3
TRBV7-8	NA	TRBJ1-6	CASSLAGQGAYSPLHF
TRBV11-2	NA	TRBJ1-5	CASSLGTGPFFNQPQHF
TRBV3-1/TRBV3-2	once	TRBJ1-1	CASSQEDIGNTEAFF
TRBV7-3	NA	TRBJ2-1	CASSSDTSGINEQFF
TRBV27	NA	TRBJ2-7	CASRRNSYEQYF
TRBV10-2	NA	TRBJ1-6	CASRGVGLPHF
TRBV7-2	NA	TRBJ1-1	CASSLQGINTEAFF
TRBV5-1	NA	TRBJ2-2	CASSLGEWSGELFF
TRBV6-5	NA	TRBJ2-1	CASSVQGSYNEQFF
TRBV6-2/TRBV6-3	NA	TRBJ2-7	CASSYRDYYEQYF
TRBV12-5	NA	TRBJ1-1	CASGQAKMNAEAFF
TRBV5-8	NA	TRBJ1-5	CASSLLGTGNQPQHF
TRBV7-2	NA	TRBJ1-5	CASSSGTGVNQPQHF
TRBV19	NA	TRBJ1-1	CASSAHRGVAEAFF
TRBV6-5	NA	TRBJ1-4	CASRGMGRGLEKLFF
TRBV10-3	NA	TRBJ2-2	CAISDLSNTGELFF
TRBV10-1	NA	TRBJ2-3	CASSEFAKAGGQLDTQYF
TRBV24-1	NA	TRBJ2-1	CATSRGGPHNEQFF